This TCR beta chain derives from a study of PD-1 blockade in mismatch repair-deficient tumors. Trimming left V 5 bases short and J 10 bases short, with 14 bases between. This CDR3 is 12 amino acids long. Germline V gene lookup returns CDR1 LNHDA and CDR2 SQIVND (reference sequence). Clones were sequenced by immunoSEQ multiplex PCR, and TCRdb holds only the in-frame ones, with some missing. The table has roughly 120,000 clones, about nine tenths seen once. The V gene is TRBV19, the J gene TRBJ2-5, with TRBD2 as a possible D gene (6 bases). The specimen comprised peripheral blood, sampled approximately 70 weeks after starting pembrolizumab. The source is an adult with mismatch repair-deficient cancer. CDR3 region: CASSPPRGDQYF. The CDR3 DNA follows: TGTGCCAGTAGTCCCCCGCGGGGCGACCAGTACTTC.